This T cell receptor beta chain was retrieved from a study of cytomegalovirus exposure and HLA in healthy donors. The overall study: Most genotyped donors, around 78% of more than 300, had Caucasian-associated genetic ancestry.

Study-wide results and caveats: In a later analysis, specific HLA alleles were associated with 15,000 to 20,000 TCR beta sequences at a 0.05 false discovery rate.

Germline V gene lookup returns CDR1 SGHTA and CDR2 FQGNSA. This CDR3 has 14 residues. V was clipped by 3 bases and J by 0 bases, with 7 bases between them. The PCR ran on 60 Vbeta and 13 Jbeta primers. Sequencing used immunoSEQ multiplex PCR; TCRdb keeps in-frame clones, though not all of them. The sample table sets out 96,000 or so clones. A word on this clone: Its target is not known.

The chain employs TRBV7-2 and TRBJ2-3; D possibly corresponds to TRBD2 (6 bases). This clonotype originated in a woman aged 25 to 45 in good health and CMV-seronegative. Sequenced sample: PBMCs. The CDR3 DNA sequence: TGTGCCAGCAGCTTCGGGACTAGCACAGATACGCAGTATTTT. Translating gives CASSFGTSTDTQYF. Looking up the rest from reference TRBV7-2 and TRBJ2-3 gives the full variable domain: GAGVSQSPSNKVTEKGKDVELRCDPISGHTALYWYRQSLGQGLEFLIYFQGNSAPDKSGLPSDRFSAERTGGSVSTLTIQRTQQEDSAVYLCASSFGTSTDTQYFGPGTRLTVL.